A selection of T cell receptor beta chains follows, all from one sample in a study of spatial heterogeneity in lung cancer. One entry per CDR3 protein results from TCRdb running MiXCR on the 5' RACE reads. The data contain 50,000 or so distinct CDR3 sequences, about an eighth of them singletons. The sequences come from PBMCs, collected at follow-up. The receptors originated from a male donor with early-stage non-small cell lung cancer. The CDR3 runs from the conserved cysteine through the conserved F or W. D genes are given only for firm matches. Expanded clones are given a class, and other clones once, few, many or no size at all.

j_call | d_call | v_call | clone_size | cdr3_aa | cdr3_nt
TRBJ1-4 | . | TRBV4-3 | few | CASSQVLDGQGEKLFF | TGCGCCAGCAGCCAAGTTTTGGACGGGCAAGGGGAAAAACTGTTTTTT
TRBJ2-7 | . | TRBV28 | many | CASSSSSYEQYF | TGTGCCAGCAGCTCAAGCTCCTACGAGCAGTACTTC
TRBJ1-1 | . | TRBV12-3/TRBV12-4 | . | CASSVGRRYNSEAFF | TGTGCCAGCAGTGTCGGAAGAAGGTACAACTCTGAAGCTTTCTTT
TRBJ2-7 | TRBD1 | TRBV28 | many | CASSLITGDGEQYF | TGTGCCAGCAGTTTAATCACAGGGGACGGGGAGCAGTACTTC
TRBJ1-2 | TRBD1 | TRBV18 | many | CASSLDREAGGYTF | TGTGCCAGCTCCCTTGACAGGGAGGCTGGGGGCTACACCTTC
TRBJ2-4 | . | TRBV20-1 | . | CSAREGTHIQYF | TGCAGTGCTAGAGAGGGCACGCACATTCAGTACTTC
TRBJ2-1 | TRBD2 | TRBV20-1 | . | CSAPPTSGGNNEQFF | TGCAGTGCCCCCCCAACTAGCGGGGGAAACAATGAGCAGTTCTTC
TRBJ1-1 | TRBD1 | TRBV29-1 | . | CSVPRTGQTEAFF | TGCAGCGTCCCGCGGACAGGACAAACTGAAGCTTTCTTT
TRBJ2-7 | TRBD2 | TRBV3-1 | . | CASSPSSGRVSSYEQYF | TGTGCCAGCAGCCCCTCTAGCGGGAGAGTGAGCTCCTACGAGCAGTACTTC
TRBJ2-7 | . | TRBV5-1 | few | CASRGEGDEQYF | TGCGCCAGCCGAGGGGAAGGTGACGAGCAGTACTTC
TRBJ2-1 | . | TRBV30 | few | CAWLALRNDIRSYNEQFF | TGTGCCTGGTTGGCACTGCGGAATGACATTCGCTCCTACAATGAGCAGTTCTTC
TRBJ2-4 | TRBD1 | TRBV3-1 | few | CASSSRPGDRDIQYF | TGTGCCAGCAGCTCTCGGCCCGGGGACAGGGACATTCAGTACTTC
TRBJ1-2 | . | TRBV30 | many | CAWSGQGYTF | TGTGCCTGGAGTGGGCAGGGCTACACCTTC
TRBJ2-7 | . | TRBV10-3 | many | CAIRQGGAYEQYF | TGTGCCATCAGACAGGGAGGAGCCTACGAGCAGTACTTC
TRBJ2-7 | TRBD2 | TRBV7-3 | . | CASSLQVGREYEQYF | TGTGCCAGCAGCTTACAGGTCGGGAGGGAATACGAGCAGTACTTC
TRBJ2-2 | . | TRBV20-1 | few | CSAKGGPYTGELFF | TGCAGTGCTAAAGGGGGGCCTTACACCGGGGAGCTGTTTTTT
TRBJ2-3 | . | TRBV18 | . | CASSPPVAGRTDTQYF | TGTGCCAGCTCACCCCCGGTGGCGGGGCGCACAGATACGCAGTATTTT
TRBJ2-3 | . | TRBV7-9 | many | CASSLALGGSTDTQYF | TGTGCCAGCAGCTTAGCCCTGGGGGGCAGCACAGATACGCAGTATTTT
TRBJ2-5 | . | TRBV4-3 | many | CASSQGLRPSQETQYF | TGCGCCAGCAGCCAAGGACTGCGTCCCAGCCAAGAGACCCAGTACTTC
TRBJ2-1 | TRBD1 | TRBV19 | many | CASRDLQGPYNEQFF | TGTGCCAGTAGGGACCTACAGGGGCCCTACAATGAGCAGTTCTTC
TRBJ2-7 | TRBD2 | TRBV6-2/TRBV6-3 | many | CASSYSFSGTPYEQYF | TGTGCCAGCAGTTACTCGTTCAGCGGGACCCCCTACGAGCAGTACTTC
TRBJ1-1 | TRBD1 | TRBV5-4 | few | CASSRDRANTEAFF | TGTGCCAGCAGCAGGGACAGGGCGAACACTGAAGCTTTCTTT
TRBJ2-7 | . | TRBV12-5 | few | CASALGPHPYEQYF | TGTGCTAGTGCCCTCGGACCTCACCCATACGAGCAGTACTTC
TRBJ1-2 | . | TRBV5-1 | many | CASSLLGFAGYTF | TGCGCCAGCAGCTTGTTAGGGTTTGCGGGCTACACCTTC
TRBJ2-3 | TRBD1 | TRBV19 | many | CASSIDTGQGTDTQYF | TGTGCCAGTAGTATCGATACGGGACAGGGCACAGATACGCAGTATTTT